The 20 T cell receptor beta chains in this list originate from one sample, sequenced in a study of T cell responses to AZD1222 COVID-19 vaccine. Produced via immunoSEQ multiplex PCR; TCRdb's table is partial and in-frame only. The table includes some 70,000 clones, about 80% detected once. This material consisted of peripheral blood, taken 28 days after the second AZD1222 dose. The receptors shown here come from an adult who received the AZD1222 COVID-19 vaccine.

The rearrangement links TRBV6-5 to TRBJ1-1; a possible D gene is TRBD1 (5 bases). V was shortened by 2 bases and J by 4 bases, with 17 bases between the two germline ends. Germline V gives CDR1 MNHEY, CDR2 SVGAGI. The CDR3 covers 16 residues. CDR3 in amino acids: CASSYEDPGRGTEAFF. Here the CDR3 DNA reads TGTGCCAGCAGTTACGAGGATCCGGGAAGGGGCACTGAAGCTTTCTTT.

This chain connects TRBV9 to TRBJ2-3; 8 bases are shared with TRBD1. The CDR3 runs 16 residues. V lost 3 bases to trimming and J lost 3 bases; unmatched junction nucleotides: 9. Germline V gene sequence: CDR1 SGDLS, CDR2 YYNGEE. CDR3 protein: CASSGSSGGPTDTQYF. CDR3 nucleotides: TGTGCCAGCAGCGGGAGCTCAGGGGGCCCAACAGATACGCAGTATTTT.

V usage is TRBV6-1 and J usage is TRBJ1-6; TRBD1 matches at 10 bases. J gave up 18 bases and V 4 bases, and 12 bases lay outside the gene matches. CDR1 is MNHNS, CDR2 SASEGT, per germline. This CDR3 is 14 amino acids long. The CDR3 sequence: CASSAGTGVRVPHF. DNA of the CDR3: TGTGCCAGCAGTGCCGGGACAGGGGTCAGGGTCCCCCACTTT.

V usage is TRBV5-6 and J usage is TRBJ2-5, with D unresolved. This CDR3 contains 13 residues. V was pared by 2 bases and J by 4 bases, with 9 bases between. Germline V gene lookup returns CDR1 SGHDT and CDR2 YYEEEE. The CDR3 sequence is CASSLNSGETQYF. The DNA for the CDR3 is TGTGCCAGCAGCTTAAACTCAGGAGAGACCCAGTACTTC.

CDR3 in amino acids: CASRVGQGETQYF. CDR3 DNA: TGTGCCAGCAGGGTGGGACAGGGGGAGACCCAGTACTTC. The chain couples TRBV6-5 to TRBJ2-5, with 10 bases fitting TRBD1. V shed 6 bases, J shed 5 bases, and the junction held 3 bases outside the gene matches. CDR3 length: 13 amino acids. CDR1 and CDR2 (germline): MNHEY, SVGAGI.

The J gene is TRBJ2-1, the V gene TRBV1; the table gives TRBD2 as D, unverified against the DNA. TRBV1 is flagged as a pseudogene. This CDR3 comprises 19 residues. In DNA, the CDR3 is TGCACCAGCAGCTCCCGGACTAGCGGGTCCCGCGATCTGGACAATGAGCAGTTCTTC. Its translation: CTSSSRTSGSRDLDNEQFF.

The chain couples TRBV12-3 or TRBV12-4 to TRBJ2-5; D is possibly TRBD2 (6 bases). This CDR3 region has 13 residues. Deletions cut 3 bases from V and 5 bases from J, with 10 bases between. CDR3 in amino acids: CASSFSGGETQYF. In nucleotides, the CDR3 is TGTGCCAGCAGTTTCTCTGGGGGGGAGACCCAGTACTTC.

The V call is TRBV30, the J call TRBJ1-6; 11 nucleotides align to TRBD1. CDR1 GTSNPN and CDR2 SVGIG come from the germline V gene (reference sequence). The CDR3 has 12 residues. The DNA of the CDR3 is TGTGCAACGGACAGGGGGCCCATCATCCTCCACTTT. It specifies CATDRGPIILHF.

This clone has more than one count but fewer than ten. The rearrangement links TRBV9 to TRBJ2-7, with 8 nucleotides matching TRBD1. The CDR3 has 15 residues. Germline V gene data show CDR1 as SGDLS and CDR2 as YYNGEE. V gave up 0 bases and J gave up 4 bases; unmatched junction bases: 6. In DNA form, the CDR3 reads TGTGCCAGCAGCGTAGAGGGACAGGTTACGTACGAGCAGTACTTC. Protein: CASSVEGQVTYEQYF.

The chain combines TRBV9 with TRBJ2-2, with 8 bases lining up with TRBD2. The junction had 8 bases not matched to a gene; V was cut back by 2 bases and J by 5 bases. Germline V lookup: CDR1 SGDLS, CDR2 YYNGEE. The CDR3 contains 16 residues. Here the CDR3 reads CASSVSGVTRTGELFF. Written as DNA, the CDR3 is TGTGCCAGCAGCGTTAGCGGGGTCACTAGAACCGGGGAGCTGTTTTTT.

This chain links TRBV5-1 with TRBJ2-1; either TRBD1 or TRBD2 may fit D (6 bases each). Germline V lookup: CDR1 SGHRS, CDR2 YFSETQ. The CDR3 consists of 13 residues. V shed 0 bases and J shed 9 bases, with 10 bases lying between them. CDR3 in DNA: TGCGCCAGCAGCTTGGATCGGGGGCTTGAGCAGTTCTTC. Translated: CASSLDRGLEQFF.

The J gene is TRBJ2-1, the V gene TRBV19; a weak D match, TRBD1 (7 bases). This CDR3 region has 14 residues. Trimming removed 4 bases from V and 6 bases from J, with 13 bases in between. The germline CDR1 and CDR2 sequences are LNHDA and SQIVND (reference sequence). The CDR3 loop reads CASSNQGGPNEQFF. In nucleotides, the CDR3 is TGTGCCAGTAGTAACCAGGGGGGCCCCAATGAGCAGTTCTTC.

CDR3 residues: CASSEDRGQFF. As DNA, the CDR3 is TGTGCCAGCAGTGAGGACAGGGGGCAGTTCTTC. The genes are TRBV2 and TRBJ2-1; 9 nucleotides align to TRBD1. CDR3 length: 11 amino acids. V lost 3 bases, J lost 12 bases, and 0 bases stayed unmatched. CDR1 is SNHLY, CDR2 FYNNEI, per germline.

The chain recombines TRBV2 with TRBJ2-5, with D possibly matching TRBD2 (5 bases). Deletions cut 5 bases from V and 0 bases from J, with 13 bases between. CDR1 is SNHLY and CDR2 is FYNNEI in the germline V gene. This CDR3 spans 15 amino acids. The CDR3, as DNA: TGTGCCAGCAGTTTAACCTGGCGGGACCAAGAGACCCAGTACTTC. Protein product: CASSLTWRDQETQYF.

The rearrangement uses TRBV6-5 and TRBJ1-1; possibly TRBD1 for D (6 bases). Deletions cut 9 bases from V and 5 bases from J, with 13 bases between. The V gene's germline CDR1 is MNHEY and CDR2 SVGAGI. CDR3 length equals 12 residues. The CDR3 is CASWVGGTEAFF. Written as DNA, the CDR3 is TGTGCCAGTTGGGTAGGGGGGACTGAAGCTTTCTTT.

The chain has TRBV29-1 and TRBJ2-7; TRBD2 matches at 12 bases. The trim removed 6 bases at V and 7 bases at J, leaving 7 bases unmatched. The length of the CDR3 is 13 residues. CDR1 is SQVTM and CDR2 is ANQGSEA in the germline V gene. The CDR3 spells CSVQLAGGREQYF. The CDR3 bases are TGCAGCGTCCAACTAGCGGGGGGCCGGGAGCAGTACTTC.

This rearrangement joins TRBV7-9 to TRBJ2-2; D remains ambiguous. V was cut by 1 base and J by 8 bases, with 8 bases left in between. The CDR3 consists of 13 residues. Germline CDR1 reads SEHNR; CDR2 reads FQNEAQ (reference sequence). CDR3 DNA sequence: TGTGCCAGCAGCTTAGAACAAGTGGGGGAGCTGTTTTTT. Translated, it gives CASSLEQVGELFF.

V is TRBV4-1 and J is TRBJ1-4; D may be TRBD1 (6 bases). This CDR3 has 16 amino acids. The germline CDR1 and CDR2 sequences are MGHRA and YSYEKL. V lost 5 bases to trimming and J lost 4 bases, with 17 bases between them. CDR3 loop: CASSERGEQNNEKLFF. In nucleotides, the CDR3 is TGCGCCAGCAGCGAAAGGGGGGAACAGAATAATGAAAAACTGTTTTTT.

The chain is built from TRBV14 and TRBJ2-2; 9 bases are a match to TRBD2. With V trimmed by 3 bases and J by 7 bases, 6 bases remained unmatched. CDR1 is SGHDN, CDR2 FVKESK, per germline. The CDR3 spans 15 residues. The CDR3 DNA follows: TGTGCCAGCAGCCAGGGACTAGCAGGGTTCGGGGAGCTGTTTTTT. Translated, it gives CASSQGLAGFGELFF.

V and J are TRBV27 and TRBJ1-6; a possible D gene is TRBD1 (5 bases). CDR1 and CDR2 (germline): MNHEY, SMNVEV (reference sequence). V lost 7 bases and J lost 14, with 15 bases in between. There are 12 residues in the CDR3. This CDR3 reads CASIGRPGTLHF. In nucleotides, the CDR3 is TGTGCCAGCATTGGGAGGCCAGGGACCCTCCACTTT.